This TCR beta chain was sequenced in a study of cytomegalovirus exposure and HLA in healthy donors. With 5 bases removed from V and 0 bases from J, the gap between germline ends came to 11 bases. Germline-derived CDR1 and CDR2 are GTSNPN and SVGIG (reference sequence). The CDR3 runs 14 residues. Data came from immunoSEQ multiplex PCR; TCRdb stores just in-frame clones and leaves some out. The sample comprises around 120,000 clones, 88% of which are singletons, and about 1.8% rests with the top ten. As concerns this clone: Antigen unknown.

Study-wide results and limits: TCR sequences were mostly rare, though some public TCRs occurred in many donors. In vitro, three CMV-associated chains proved specific for CMV antigens. First-cohort TCR clusters were later found to tend to co-occur in the 120 validation repertoires.

This sequence joins TRBV30 and TRBJ2-4; D not resolved. The TCR was taken from a man aged 18 to 30 in good health and CMV-seronegative. The sequenced material came from PBMCs. The CDR3, as DNA: TGTGCCTGGGAGGTCGGAAAAGCCAAAAACATTCAGTACTTC. Its translation is CAWEVGKAKNIQYF. The whole variable domain, remainder taken from reference TRBV30 and TRBJ2-4, is SQTIHQWPATLVQPVGSPLSLECTVEGTSNPNLYWYRQAAGRGLQLLFYSVGIGQISSEVPQNLSASRPQDRQFILSSKKLLLSDSGFYLCAWEVGKAKNIQYFGAGTRLSVL.